These 21 T cell receptor beta chains were sequenced from one sample in a study of blood T cell repertoires in COVID-19. Assay: immunoSEQ multiplex PCR; the TCRdb copy retains only in-frame clones and omits some. The profile shows approximately 190,000 clones, roughly 80% of them singletons. Input material: peripheral blood. The receptor set was obtained from a man in his sixties with acute or convalescent COVID-19.

V is TRBV7-2 and J is TRBJ1-2, with a tentative D call TRBD1 (5 bases). Trimming took off 5 bases at V and 6 bases at J, with 13 bases between the two ends. The V gene's germline CDR1 is SGHTA and CDR2 FQGNSA. The CDR3 totals 13 residues. CDR3 coding DNA: TGTGCCAGCAGCCCTGCGACAGCAGATGGCTACACCTTC. Translating gives CASSPATADGYTF. Variable domain in full (rest from reference TRBV7-2 and TRBJ1-2): GAGVSQSPSNKVTEKGKDVELRCDPISGHTALYWYRQSLGQGLEFLIYFQGNSAPDKSGLPSDRFSAERTGGSVSTLTIQRTQQEDSAVYLCASSPATADGYTFGSGTRLTVV.

For the CDR3, the DNA is TGTGCCAGCAGCCGAATAAGCGGGAGCGGTGAAGATACGCAGTATTTT. Translated, it gives CASSRISGSGEDTQYF. The V call is TRBV3-1 (or the pseudogene TRBV3-2), the J call TRBJ2-3; 8 positions match TRBD2. The CDR3 has 16 residues. Losses at the gene ends were 4 bases for V and 5 bases for J; bases not matched to a gene: 11. Per germline, CDR1 LGHDT and CDR2 YNNKEL (reference sequence).

This chain joins TRBV3-1 (or the pseudogene TRBV3-2) and TRBJ2-3, with 10 bases lining up with TRBD2. The ends lost 4 bases at V and 9 bases at J; junction bases unmatched: 10. Germline CDR1 and CDR2: LGHDT and YNNKEL (reference sequence). This CDR3 is 15 amino acids long. This chain's CDR3 is CASSRAGGPRQTQYF. CDR3 bases: TGTGCCAGCAGCCGAGCGGGAGGGCCTCGGCAGACGCAGTATTTT.

This chain connects TRBV7-9 to TRBJ2-7; 12 nucleotides line up with TRBD2. Germline assignment: CDR1 SEHNR and CDR2 FQNEAQ (reference sequence). This CDR3 has 16 residues. The trim removed 5 bases at V and 3 bases at J, leaving 8 bases unmatched. CDR3 loop: CASSLLAGGIHYEQYF. Written as DNA, the CDR3 is TGTGCCAGCAGCCTACTAGCGGGGGGAATACACTACGAGCAGTACTTC.

The rearrangement uses TRBV7-8 and TRBJ2-7, with TRBD2 matching over 10 bases. CDR1 SGHVS and CDR2 FQNEAQ come from the germline V gene. The CDR3 loop spans 15 amino acids. Trimming cost V 5 bases and J 2 bases; bases outside gene matches: 6. CDR3 in amino acids: CASSTWTSGPYEQYF. CDR3 coding DNA: TGTGCCAGCAGCACCTGGACTAGCGGTCCCTACGAGCAGTACTTC.

The rearrangement uses TRBV13 and TRBJ1-3, with a tentative D call TRBD1 (6 bases). CDR1 and CDR2 (germline): PRHDT, FYEKMQ (reference sequence). The V gene lost 2 bases and the J gene lost 0 bases, with 14 bases spanning the gap. CDR3 length: 17 amino acids. CDR3 sequence reads: CASSLRGGTSSGNTIYF. CDR3 bases: TGTGCCAGCAGCTTACGTGGGGGCACCTCCTCTGGAAACACCATATATTTT. Complete variable domain (other parts from reference TRBV13 and TRBJ1-3): AAGVIQSPRHLIKEKRETATLKCYPIPRHDTVYWYQQGPGQDPQFLISFYEKMQSDKGSIPDRFSAQQFSDYHSELNMSSLELGDSALYFCASSLRGGTSSGNTIYFGEGSWLTVV.

The CDR3 region has the DNA TGCGCCAGCAGCCCGCACACCCTAGCGGGGGCCCGAGATGAGCAGTTCTTC. This encodes CASSPHTLAGARDEQFF. V and J are TRBV5-1 and TRBJ2-1, with 10 bases aligning to TRBD2. This CDR3 has 17 amino acids. With 4 bases clipped from V and 8 bases from J, the junction kept 15 bases outside the gene matches. From germline, CDR1 is SGHRS and CDR2 YFSETQ.

About this clone itself: At one end, the junction sequence differs from germline, possibly due to a read error. The chain joins TRBV3-1 (or the pseudogene TRBV3-2) to TRBJ1-2; D unclear. Germline-derived CDR1 and CDR2 are LGHDT and YNNKEL (reference sequence). This CDR3 has 11 amino acids. The CDR3 reads CASSANYGYTF. The CDR3 DNA sequence: TGCGCATCTTCGGCTAACTATGGCTACACCTTC.

The chain joins TRBV6-6 to TRBJ2-3; a weak D match, TRBD2 (5 bases). This CDR3 has 14 amino acids. Germline values: CDR1 MNHNY, CDR2 SVGAGI (reference sequence). Trimming removed 6 bases at V and 0 bases at J, with 10 bases between. DNA for the CDR3: TGTGCCAGCAGGAGCGGAATTAGCACAGATACGCAGTATTTT. This sequence encodes CASRSGISTDTQYF.

This clone was counted once. This chain connects TRBV9 to TRBJ2-7; D uncertain. Trimming left V 3 bases short and J 1 base short, with 11 bases between. The CDR3 has 14 residues. Germline assignment: CDR1 SGDLS and CDR2 YYNGEE. The CDR3 DNA sequence: TGTGCCAGCAGCGCGACTTCTAGTTCCTACGAGCAGTACTTC. It codes for CASSATSSSYEQYF.

The chain carries TRBV6-4 and TRBJ2-2, with 11 nucleotides matching TRBD1. Trimming removed 7 bases from V and 9 bases from J; junction bases left unmatched: 4. The CDR3 sequence is 13 residues long. Germline loops: CDR1 MRHNA, CDR2 SNTAGT. CDR3 residues: CASTGQGARELFF. CDR3 DNA sequence: TGTGCCAGCACTGGACAGGGGGCCAGGGAGCTGTTTTTT.

In this sample, this clone turned up many times. One junction end disagrees with the germline gene, perhaps due to a read error. V usage is TRBV7-3 and J usage is TRBJ2-5; TRBD1 matches at 8 bases. The CDR3 is 14 amino acids. The germline V gene has CDR1 SGHTA and CDR2 FQGTGA. CDR3 DNA: TGTGCCAGCAGCCTAACAGGGGGCCAAGAGACCCAGTACTTC. It specifies CASSLTGGQETQYF.

The V and J genes are TRBV3-1 (or the pseudogene TRBV3-2) and TRBJ1-6; no clear D gene. Germline V gene sequence: CDR1 LGHDT, CDR2 YNNKEL (reference sequence). There are 13 residues in the CDR3. V lost 1 base, J lost 7 bases, and 5 bases lay in between. DNA of the CDR3: TGTGCCAGCAGCCAAGTTTCGAATTCACCCCTCCACTTT. Its translation is CASSQVSNSPLHF.

This clone was recorded once. This chain uses TRBV30 with TRBJ2-7; 7 bases match TRBD2. After removal of 3 bases from V and 4 bases from J, the junction contained 9 bases not matched to a gene. The CDR3 length is 14 residues. Germline loops: CDR1 GTSNPN, CDR2 SVGIG (reference sequence). CDR3 sequence: CAWRPKGLEYEQYF. CDR3 sequence (DNA): TGTGCCTGGAGACCCAAAGGACTAGAGTACGAGCAGTACTTC.

This clone appeared a few times. The chain employs TRBV13 and TRBJ2-3; TRBD2 might be the D (5 bases). Trimming shortened V by 1 base and J by 2 bases, and 13 bases separated the two germline ends. The CDR3 covers 16 residues. Germline V gene sequence: CDR1 PRHDT, CDR2 FYEKMQ (reference sequence). In DNA, the CDR3 is TGTGCCAGCAGCTTAGTAGGGCTCGGGGACACAGATACGCAGTATTTT. Translated: CASSLVGLGDTDTQYF.

This chain joins TRBV5-1 and TRBJ2-3; D might be TRBD1 (6 bases). The CDR3 is 14 amino acids. The germline V gene encodes CDR1 SGHRS and CDR2 YFSETQ. Trimming removed 4 bases from V and 0 bases from J, with 9 bases in between. CDR3 in DNA: TGCGCCAGCAGCAAAGGACAGAGCACAGATACGCAGTATTTT. It encodes CASSKGQSTDTQYF.

The chain recombines TRBV7-9 with TRBJ2-3, with 8 bases fitting TRBD2. Germline trimming cut 4 bases from V and 5 bases from J; bases unmatched to any gene: 8. The germline CDR1 and CDR2 sequences are SEHNR and FQNEAQ (reference sequence). The CDR3 is 15 residues long. CDR3 DNA: TGTGCCAGCAGCTACCTTAGCGGGGTGCAAGATACGCAGTATTTT. Its protein is CASSYLSGVQDTQYF.

J is TRBJ1-1 and V is TRBV6-6, with D possibly TRBD1 on 6 matching bases. The CDR3 has 14 residues. Germline assignment: CDR1 MNHNY and CDR2 SVGAGI (reference sequence). V was trimmed by 7 bases and J by 1 base, leaving 13 bases between them. This CDR3 reads CASNEGHPNTEAFF. The CDR3 DNA is TGTGCCAGCAATGAGGGACATCCGAACACTGAAGCTTTCTTT.

A single count supports this clone. The chain uses TRBV4-2 and TRBJ2-2; D call uncertain. From germline, CDR1 is LGHNA and CDR2 YNFKEQ. The V end lost 4 bases, the J end lost 0 bases, and 3 bases lay between the germline ends. There are 13 residues in the CDR3. CDR3 coding DNA: TGTGCCAGCAGCCCCGCGAACACCGGGGAGCTGTTTTTT. It yields the protein CASSPANTGELFF.

Points on this clone: Different DNA sequences within this sample yield the same CDR3. The genes are TRBV3-1 (or the pseudogene TRBV3-2) and TRBJ2-1; 9 bases fit TRBD1. The CDR3 consists of 17 residues. CDR1 LGHDT and CDR2 YNNKEL come from the germline V gene (reference sequence). The V segment lost 3 bases and the J segment 3 bases; nucleotides outside the gene matches: 9. Written as DNA, the CDR3 is TGTGCCAGCAGCCAGTTAGTCCGGGACAGGGACTACAATGAGCAGTTCTTC. Translating it yields CASSQLVRDRDYNEQFF.

The chain links TRBV7-9 to TRBJ1-5; D not resolved. Looked up from germline, CDR1 is SEHNR and CDR2 is FQNEAQ (reference sequence). CDR3 size: 15 residues. Trimming cost V 1 base and J 4 bases, with 11 bases left between them. CDR3 protein: CASSLGGYGNQPQHF. CDR3 coding DNA: TGTGCCAGCAGCTTAGGAGGGTATGGGAATCAGCCCCAGCATTTT.